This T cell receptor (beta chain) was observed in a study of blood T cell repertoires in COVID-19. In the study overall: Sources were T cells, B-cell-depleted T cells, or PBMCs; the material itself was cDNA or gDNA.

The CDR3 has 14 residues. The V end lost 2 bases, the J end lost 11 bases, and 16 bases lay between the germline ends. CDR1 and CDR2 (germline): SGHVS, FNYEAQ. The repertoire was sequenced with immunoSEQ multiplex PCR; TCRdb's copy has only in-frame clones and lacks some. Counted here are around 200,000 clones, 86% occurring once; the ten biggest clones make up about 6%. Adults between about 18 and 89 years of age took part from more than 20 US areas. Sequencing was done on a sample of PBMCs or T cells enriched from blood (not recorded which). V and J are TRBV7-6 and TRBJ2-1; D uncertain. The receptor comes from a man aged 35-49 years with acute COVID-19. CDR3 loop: CASSLMETTSKQFF. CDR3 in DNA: TGTGCCAGCAGCTTAATGGAGACCACCTCTAAGCAGTTCTTC.